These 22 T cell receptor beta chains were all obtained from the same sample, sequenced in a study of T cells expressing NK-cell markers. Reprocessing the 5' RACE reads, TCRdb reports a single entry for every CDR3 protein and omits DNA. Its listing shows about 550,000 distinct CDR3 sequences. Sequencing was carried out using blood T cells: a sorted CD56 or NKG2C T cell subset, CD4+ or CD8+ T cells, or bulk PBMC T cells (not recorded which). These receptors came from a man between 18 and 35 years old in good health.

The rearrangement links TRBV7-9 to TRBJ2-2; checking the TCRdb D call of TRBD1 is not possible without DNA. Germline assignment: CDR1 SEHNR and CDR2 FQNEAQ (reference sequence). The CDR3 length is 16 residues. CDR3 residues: CASSPGQGPNTGELFF.

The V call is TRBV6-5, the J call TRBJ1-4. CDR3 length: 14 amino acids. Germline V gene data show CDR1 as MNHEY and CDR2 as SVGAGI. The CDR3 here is CASEVRTANEKLFF.

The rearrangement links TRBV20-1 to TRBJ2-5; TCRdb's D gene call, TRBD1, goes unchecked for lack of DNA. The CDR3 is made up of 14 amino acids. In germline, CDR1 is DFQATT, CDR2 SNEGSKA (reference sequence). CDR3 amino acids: CSARGGTDQETQYF.

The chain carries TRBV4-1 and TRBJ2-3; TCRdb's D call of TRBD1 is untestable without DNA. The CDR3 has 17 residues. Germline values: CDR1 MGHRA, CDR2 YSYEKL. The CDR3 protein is CASSPYRDRGDLDTQYF.

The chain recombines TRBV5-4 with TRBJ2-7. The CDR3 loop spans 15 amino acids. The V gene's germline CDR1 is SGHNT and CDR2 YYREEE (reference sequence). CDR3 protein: CASSLWEGGSYEQYF.

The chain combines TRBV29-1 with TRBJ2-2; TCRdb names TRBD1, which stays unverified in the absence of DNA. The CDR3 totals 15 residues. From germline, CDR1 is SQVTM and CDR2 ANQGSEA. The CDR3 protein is CSVNSLGGPTGELFF.

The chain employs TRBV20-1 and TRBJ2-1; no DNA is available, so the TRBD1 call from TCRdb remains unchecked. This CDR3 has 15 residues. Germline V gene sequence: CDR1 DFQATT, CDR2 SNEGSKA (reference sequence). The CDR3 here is CSARDLGLQGNEQFF.

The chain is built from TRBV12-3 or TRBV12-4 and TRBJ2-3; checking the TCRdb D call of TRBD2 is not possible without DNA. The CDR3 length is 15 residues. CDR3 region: CASSLVGGGTDTQYF.

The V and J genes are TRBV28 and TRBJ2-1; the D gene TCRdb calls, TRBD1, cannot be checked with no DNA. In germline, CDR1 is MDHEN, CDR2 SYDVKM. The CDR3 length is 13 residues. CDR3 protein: CASISERRYEQFF.

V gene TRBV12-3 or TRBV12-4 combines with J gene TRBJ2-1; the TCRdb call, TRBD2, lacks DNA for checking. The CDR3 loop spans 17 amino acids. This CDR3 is CASSPPLLLSSYNEQFF.

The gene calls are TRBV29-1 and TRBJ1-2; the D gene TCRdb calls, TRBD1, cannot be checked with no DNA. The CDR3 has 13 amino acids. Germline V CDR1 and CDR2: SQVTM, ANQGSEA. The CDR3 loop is CSVGGQGVGGYTF.

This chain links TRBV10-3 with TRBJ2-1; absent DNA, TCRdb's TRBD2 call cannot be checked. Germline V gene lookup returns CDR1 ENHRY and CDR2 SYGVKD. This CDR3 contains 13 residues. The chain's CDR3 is CAVTAGMDDEQFF.

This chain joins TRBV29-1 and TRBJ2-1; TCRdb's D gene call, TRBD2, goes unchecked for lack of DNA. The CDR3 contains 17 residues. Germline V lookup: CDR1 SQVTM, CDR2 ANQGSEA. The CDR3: CSGKLAGGPTSHNEQFF.

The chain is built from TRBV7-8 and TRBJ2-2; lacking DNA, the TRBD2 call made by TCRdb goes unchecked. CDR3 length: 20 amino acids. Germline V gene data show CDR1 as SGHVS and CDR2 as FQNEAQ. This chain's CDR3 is CASSLLTGLMAGTSTGELFF.

The CDR3 sequence is CSAQRASYGYTF. The rearrangement uses TRBV20-1 and TRBJ1-2. CDR1 is DFQATT and CDR2 is SNEGSKA in the germline V gene (reference sequence). This CDR3 comprises 12 residues.

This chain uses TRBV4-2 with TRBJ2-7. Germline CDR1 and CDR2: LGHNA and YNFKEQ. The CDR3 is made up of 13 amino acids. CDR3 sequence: CASSQVGPYEQYF.

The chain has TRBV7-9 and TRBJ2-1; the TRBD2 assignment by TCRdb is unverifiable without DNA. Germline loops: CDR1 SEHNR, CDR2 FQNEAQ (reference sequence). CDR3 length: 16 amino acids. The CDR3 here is CASSLGGGGNSNEQFF.

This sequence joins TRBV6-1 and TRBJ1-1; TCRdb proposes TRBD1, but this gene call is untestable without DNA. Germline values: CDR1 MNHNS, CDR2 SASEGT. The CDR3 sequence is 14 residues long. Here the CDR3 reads CASSDQGAGTEAFF.

Here the CDR3 reads CASSFGQNTEAFF. The chain couples TRBV5-1 to TRBJ1-1. This CDR3 has 13 amino acids. Germline V gene sequence: CDR1 SGHRS, CDR2 YFSETQ.

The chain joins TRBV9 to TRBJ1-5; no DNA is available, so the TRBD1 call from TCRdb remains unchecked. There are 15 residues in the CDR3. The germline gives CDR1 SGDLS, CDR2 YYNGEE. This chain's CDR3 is CASSVGTGYNQPQHF.

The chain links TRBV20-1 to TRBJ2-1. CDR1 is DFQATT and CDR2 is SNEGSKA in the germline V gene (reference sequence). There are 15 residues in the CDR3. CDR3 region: CSARDLLAWSNEQFF.

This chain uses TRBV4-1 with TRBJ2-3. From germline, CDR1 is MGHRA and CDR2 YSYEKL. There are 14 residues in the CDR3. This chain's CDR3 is CASSQDLGDDTQYF.